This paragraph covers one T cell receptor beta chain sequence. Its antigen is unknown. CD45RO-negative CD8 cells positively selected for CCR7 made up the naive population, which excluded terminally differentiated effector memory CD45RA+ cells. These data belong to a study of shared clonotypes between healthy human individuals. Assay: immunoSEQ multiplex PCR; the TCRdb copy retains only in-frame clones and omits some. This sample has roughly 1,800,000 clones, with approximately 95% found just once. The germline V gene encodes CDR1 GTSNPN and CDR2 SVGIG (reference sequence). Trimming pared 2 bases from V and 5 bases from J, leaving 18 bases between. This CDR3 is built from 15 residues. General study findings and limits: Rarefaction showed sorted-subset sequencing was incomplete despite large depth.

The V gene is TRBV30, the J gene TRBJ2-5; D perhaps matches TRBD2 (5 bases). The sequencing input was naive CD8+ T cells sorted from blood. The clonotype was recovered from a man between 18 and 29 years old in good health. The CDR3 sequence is CAWSHAADPGETQYF. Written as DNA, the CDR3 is TGTGCCTGGAGTCATGCGGCCGATCCGGGGGAGACCCAGTACTTC.